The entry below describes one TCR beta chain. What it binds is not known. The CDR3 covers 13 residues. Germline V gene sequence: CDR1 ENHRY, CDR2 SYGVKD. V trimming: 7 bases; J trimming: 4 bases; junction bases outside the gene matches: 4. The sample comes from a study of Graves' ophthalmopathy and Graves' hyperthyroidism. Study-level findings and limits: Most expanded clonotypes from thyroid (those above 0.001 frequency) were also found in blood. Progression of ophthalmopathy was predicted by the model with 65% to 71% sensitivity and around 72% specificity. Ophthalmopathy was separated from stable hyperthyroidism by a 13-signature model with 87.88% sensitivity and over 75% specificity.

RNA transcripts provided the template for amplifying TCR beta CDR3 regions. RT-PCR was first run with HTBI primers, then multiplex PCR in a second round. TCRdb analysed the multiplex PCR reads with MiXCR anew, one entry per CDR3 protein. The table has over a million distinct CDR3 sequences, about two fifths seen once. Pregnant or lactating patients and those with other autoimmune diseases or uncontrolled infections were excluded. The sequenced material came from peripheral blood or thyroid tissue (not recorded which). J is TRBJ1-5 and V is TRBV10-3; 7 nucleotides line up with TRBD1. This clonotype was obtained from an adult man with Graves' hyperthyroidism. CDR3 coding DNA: TGTGCCATCATCCTGGGACAGAATCAGCCCCAGCATTTT. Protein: CAIILGQNQPQHF.